This T cell receptor beta chain was captured in a study of blood T cells in healthy people across ages. Study outcomes and limitations: Long-lived donors carried more naive CD4+ cells and greater diversity than aged donors. Estimates based on one million T cells were treated as lower bounds.

There were healthy Caucasian individuals from Russia, aged roughly 6 to 90, serving as donors. This clonotype was detected only a few times. Its antigen is undetermined. Looked up from germline, CDR1 is SGHRS and CDR2 is YFSETQ. The CDR3 is 14 amino acids. V lost 4 bases and J lost 7, with 16 bases in between. The authors ran a second PCR of 7 to 11 cycles using a sample-barcoded 5' primer and a J-beta primer mix. MiXCR, applied by TCRdb to the 5' RACE reads, yields one record per CDR3 protein. The table includes about 1.4 million distinct CDR3 sequences, almost 60% detected once. The clonotype comes from a man aged 18 to 35 in good health. The rearrangement uses TRBV5-1 and TRBJ2-3, with D possibly TRBD1 on 6 matching bases. The specimen sequenced was blood. Here the CDR3 reads CASSRDIDSYTQYF. Here the CDR3 DNA reads TGCGCCAGCAGCCGGGACATAGACTCCTATACGCAGTATTTT.